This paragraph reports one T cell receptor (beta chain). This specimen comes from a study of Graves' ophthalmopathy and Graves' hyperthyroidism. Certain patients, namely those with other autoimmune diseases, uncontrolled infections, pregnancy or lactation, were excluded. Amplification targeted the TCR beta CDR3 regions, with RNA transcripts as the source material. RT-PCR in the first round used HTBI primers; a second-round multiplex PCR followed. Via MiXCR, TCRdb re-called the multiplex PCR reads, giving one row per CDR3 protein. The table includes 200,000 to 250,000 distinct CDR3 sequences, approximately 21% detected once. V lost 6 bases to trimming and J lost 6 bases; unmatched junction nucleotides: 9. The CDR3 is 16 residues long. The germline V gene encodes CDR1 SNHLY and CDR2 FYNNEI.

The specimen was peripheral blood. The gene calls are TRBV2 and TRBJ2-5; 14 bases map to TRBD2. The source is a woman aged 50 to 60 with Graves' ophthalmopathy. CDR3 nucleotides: TGTGCCAGCAGGTCGGGGACTAGCGGGAGTTGGAAGACCCAGTACTTC. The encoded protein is CASRSGTSGSWKTQYF.